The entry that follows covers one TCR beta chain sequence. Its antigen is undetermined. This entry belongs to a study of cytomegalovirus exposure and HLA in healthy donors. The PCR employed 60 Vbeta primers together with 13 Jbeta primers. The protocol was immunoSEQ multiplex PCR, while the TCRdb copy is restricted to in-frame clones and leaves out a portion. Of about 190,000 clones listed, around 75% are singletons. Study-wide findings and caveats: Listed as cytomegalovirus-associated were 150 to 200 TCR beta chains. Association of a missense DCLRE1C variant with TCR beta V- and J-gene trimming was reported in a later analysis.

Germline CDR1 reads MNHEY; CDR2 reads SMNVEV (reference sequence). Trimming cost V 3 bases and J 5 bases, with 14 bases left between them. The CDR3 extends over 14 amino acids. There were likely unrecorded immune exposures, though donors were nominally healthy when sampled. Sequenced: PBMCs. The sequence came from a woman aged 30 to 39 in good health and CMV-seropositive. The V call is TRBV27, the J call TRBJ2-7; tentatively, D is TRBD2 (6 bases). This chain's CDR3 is CASSFVKGGDEQYF. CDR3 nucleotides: TGTGCCAGCAGTTTCGTAAAGGGCGGGGACGAGCAGTACTTC.